Presented here are 27 T cell receptor beta chains from one specimen sequenced in a study of response to subunit inactivated influenza vaccine. TCRdb reprocessed the RT-PCR reads via MiXCR and lists one record per CDR3 protein. The repertoire has around 580,000 distinct CDR3 sequences, 10% to 15% of them found once; the top ten carry about 9.4%. This sample comprised PBMCs from blood, obtained on the day of vaccination. The receptors derive from a man aged 45-65 years who received an inactivated influenza vaccine.

This clonotype has a count of ten or more. The chain employs TRBV20-1 and TRBJ1-5; D call uncertain. Between the trimmed V and J ends, which lost 4 bases and 5 bases, there was a span of 9 bases. The CDR3 has 12 amino acids. The germline V gene has CDR1 DFQATT and CDR2 SNEGSKA (reference sequence). The CDR3 DNA follows: TGCAGTGCTACCTTCGCCGATCAGCCCCAGCATTTT. Translated, it gives CSATFADQPQHF.

This clonotype was observed a few times. The chain joins TRBV4-3 to TRBJ2-7; tentative D call: TRBD1 (6 bases). From germline, CDR1 is LGHNA and CDR2 YSLEER. The ends were cut back, 1 base at V and 5 bases at J, with 18 bases in the middle. The CDR3 covers 16 residues. The CDR3 protein is CASSQVRDIYGNEQYF. CDR3 DNA: TGCGCCAGCAGCCAAGTTCGGGACATATACGGCAACGAGCAGTACTTC.

The V and J genes are TRBV7-2 and TRBJ2-5; D might be TRBD2 (5 bases). V shed 1 base and J shed 2 bases, with 11 bases lying between them. The CDR3 loop spans 15 amino acids. CDR1 SGHTA and CDR2 FQGNSA come from the germline V gene. The CDR3 bases are TGTGCCAGCAGCTTAGATTTTTGGGAGCAAGAGACCCAGTACTTC. Encoded protein: CASSLDFWEQETQYF.

This clonotype was found a few times. The chain carries TRBV29-1 and TRBJ2-2, with 7 positions matching TRBD1. CDR1 is SQVTM, CDR2 ANQGSEA, per germline. V dropped 7 bases and J dropped 3; count of bases not matched to a gene: 8. The CDR3 runs 14 residues. The CDR3 spells CSATRDSYTGELFF. DNA of the CDR3: TGCAGCGCCACCCGGGACAGTTACACCGGGGAGCTGTTTTTT.

This rearrangement joins TRBV20-1 to TRBJ2-5; D is possibly TRBD1 or TRBD2 (6 bases each). Germline CDR1 and CDR2: DFQATT and SNEGSKA (reference sequence). Trimming removed 5 bases from V and 9 bases from J, with 22 bases in between. This CDR3 spans 14 amino acids. CDR3 nucleotides: TGCAGTGCTGCTTCGATACTAGCTAGGGGGGCCCAGTACTTC. Protein sequence: CSAASILARGAQYF.

This clonotype was counted at least ten times. The chain links TRBV28 to TRBJ2-2, with TRBD1 matching 9 bases. This CDR3 contains 15 residues. Per germline, CDR1 MDHEN and CDR2 SYDVKM. The V segment lost 5 bases and the J segment 6 bases; nucleotides outside the gene matches: 7. This CDR3 reads CASSRGQGLAGELFF. In DNA form, the CDR3 reads TGTGCCAGCAGTCGCGGACAGGGGCTGGCCGGGGAGCTGTTTTTT.

This clonotype has only a few counts. The V call is TRBV10-3, the J call TRBJ2-7; 9 positions match TRBD2. Per the germline V gene, CDR1 is ENHRY and CDR2 is SYGVKD. Losses at the gene ends were 4 bases for V and 3 bases for J; bases not matched to a gene: 4. CDR3 length: 14 residues. The CDR3 coding sequence is TGTGCCATCAGTGCGGCTAGCGGGGACTACGAGCAGTACTTC. Its translation: CAISAASGDYEQYF.

The CDR3 DNA follows: TGTGCCAGCAGTTCCCTAGTTGATACGCAGTATTTT. Its translation is CASSSLVDTQYF. The chain recombines TRBV28 with TRBJ2-3; D remains unclear. In germline, CDR1 is MDHEN, CDR2 SYDVKM. The CDR3 runs to 12 residues. The V gene lost 4 bases and the J gene lost 6 bases, with 8 bases spanning the gap.

The table lists this clonotype with many counts. The genes are TRBV5-1 and TRBJ2-1; TRBD2 might be the D (5 bases). V shed 0 bases and J shed 3 bases, with 10 bases lying between them. The CDR3 contains 15 residues. The germline gives CDR1 SGHRS, CDR2 YFSETQ. The CDR3 is CASSLDGISYNEQFF. The CDR3 coding sequence is TGCGCCAGCAGCTTGGACGGGATAAGCTACAATGAGCAGTTCTTC.

The J gene is TRBJ1-6, the V gene TRBV5-8, with no clear D. The CDR3 has 13 residues. V dropped 0 bases and J dropped 9 bases, with 7 bases sitting between them. Germline CDR1 and CDR2: SGHTS and YDEGEE. CDR3 coding DNA: TGTGCCAGCAGCTTGGTGGGTGGTTCACCCCTCCACTTT. Translation gives CASSLVGGSPLHF.

The V and J genes are TRBV10-3 and TRBJ2-7; 11 positions agree with TRBD1. After removal of 0 bases from V and 5 bases from J, the junction contained 6 bases not matched to a gene. Germline CDR1 reads ENHRY; CDR2 reads SYGVKD. CDR3 length: 16 residues. CDR3: CAISESGWTGGDEQYF. CDR3 nucleotide sequence: TGTGCCATCAGTGAGTCGGGATGGACAGGGGGCGACGAGCAGTACTTC.

The V and J genes are TRBV12-3 or TRBV12-4 and TRBJ2-1; D gene uncertain. V dropped 6 bases and J dropped 2 bases, with 5 bases sitting between them. CDR3 length: 12 residues. Here the CDR3 reads CASSNTYNEQFF. In DNA, the CDR3 is TGTGCCAGCAGCAACACCTACAATGAGCAGTTCTTC.

The sample holds a few counts of this clonotype. This chain connects TRBV15 to TRBJ2-2; possibly TRBD2 for D (6 bases). This CDR3 contains 16 residues. The germline V gene encodes CDR1 LNHNV and CDR2 YYDKDF (reference sequence). The germline V and J ends were trimmed by 3 bases and 1 base, with 12 bases remaining between them. CDR3: CATSRRRGRNTGELFF. As DNA, the CDR3 is TGTGCCACCAGCAGGCGGCGGGGACGGAACACCGGGGAGCTGTTTTTT.

This clonotype came up many times. DNA for the CDR3: TGCGCCAGCAGCCAAGGGATTTTGAACACCGGGGAGCTGTTTTTT. This gives the protein CASSQGILNTGELFF. This sequence joins TRBV4-1 and TRBJ2-2; no definite D call. V was clipped by 1 base and J by 1 base, with 7 bases between them. Germline lookup yields CDR1 MGHRA and CDR2 YSYEKL. The CDR3 runs to 15 residues.

The V call is TRBV10-3, the J call TRBJ2-7; D may be TRBD2 (6 bases). V lost 10 bases and J lost 2, with 12 bases in between. Germline V lookup: CDR1 ENHRY, CDR2 SYGVKD. The CDR3 sequence is 12 residues long. This chain's CDR3 is CATRRGTYEQYF. CDR3 bases: TGTGCCACGCGGCGGGGAACCTACGAGCAGTACTTC.

The chain combines TRBV20-1 with TRBJ2-7; 8 nucleotides match TRBD1. Losses at the gene ends were 0 bases for V and 0 bases for J; bases not matched to a gene: 4. Germline V gives CDR1 DFQATT, CDR2 SNEGSKA (reference sequence). The CDR3 contains 15 residues. The CDR3 nucleotides read TGCAGTGCTAGAGATGGGGACAGGAGCTCCTACGAGCAGTACTTC. This encodes CSARDGDRSSYEQYF.

This clonotype showed up just a few times. The V call is TRBV7-2, the J call TRBJ2-7, with TRBD2 identical over 7 bases. Germline V gene lookup returns CDR1 SGHTA and CDR2 FQGNSA. Trimming at V came to 4 bases and at J to 3 bases, leaving 6 bases not matched to a gene. This CDR3 is built from 14 residues. Written as DNA, the CDR3 is TGTGCCAGCAGCTCCTTGACTAGCAGCTACGAGCAGTACTTC. Its protein is CASSSLTSSYEQYF.

This clonotype has only a few counts. It may be a read error: a sequence one base away is much more abundant. The chain couples TRBV4-3 to TRBJ2-1, with 8 positions matching TRBD2. CDR1 is LGHNA, CDR2 YSLEER, per germline. The CDR3 loop spans 20 amino acids. Here the CDR3 reads CVSSQDLGLAGTRIQDEQFF. The CDR3 nucleotides are TGCGTCAGCAGCCAAGACCTAGGGCTAGCGGGTACAAGGATTCAGGATGAGCAGTTCTTC.

The table lists this clonotype with a few counts. J is TRBJ2-7 and V is TRBV19; 8 bases agree with TRBD1. The CDR3 has 15 amino acids. V shed 3 bases and J 5 bases; nucleotides not matched to a gene: 9. Germline V CDR1 and CDR2: LNHDA, SQIVND (reference sequence). The DNA for the CDR3 is TGTGCCAGTAGTATGGGACAGGAAAAAACCCACGAGCAGTACTTC. Residues: CASSMGQEKTHEQYF.

This clonotype was seen a handful of times. This rearrangement joins TRBV7-6 to TRBJ2-7; 9 nucleotides match TRBD1. V was clipped by 5 bases and J by 3 bases; unmatched bases: 14. CDR1 is SGHVS, CDR2 FNYEAQ, per germline. The CDR3 contains 17 residues. The CDR3 DNA follows: TGTGCCAGCAGCCTTGGACAGGGGCCCTTTGTCCTCTACGAGCAGTACTTC. Its translation: CASSLGQGPFVLYEQYF.

This chain connects TRBV27 to TRBJ2-1; 11 bases are a match to TRBD2. This CDR3 has 19 residues. CDR1 is MNHEY and CDR2 is SMNVEV in the germline V gene (reference sequence). The V segment lost 5 bases and the J segment 1 base; nucleotides outside the gene matches: 13. The CDR3 here is CASSEGPSGRMWSYNEQFF. The DNA for the CDR3 is TGTGCCAGCAGTGAAGGTCCTAGCGGGAGGATGTGGTCCTACAATGAGCAGTTCTTC.

The chain couples TRBV10-3 to TRBJ2-5, with TRBD1 matching 7 bases. V lost 6 bases, J lost 1 base, and 2 bases stayed unmatched. In germline, CDR1 is ENHRY, CDR2 SYGVKD. CDR3 length: 13 amino acids. CDR3 sequence reads: CAISSGGQETQYF. CDR3 bases: TGTGCCATCAGCTCAGGGGGCCAAGAGACCCAGTACTTC.

The rearrangement uses TRBV7-2 and TRBJ1-2; D might be TRBD1 (5 bases). CDR1 SGHTA and CDR2 FQGNSA come from the germline V gene. The CDR3 covers 12 residues. V lost 5 bases and J 5 bases, leaving 9 bases between the germline ends. The DNA of the CDR3 is TGTGCCAGCAGCATGACAGCTTATGGCTACACCTTC. It translates to CASSMTAYGYTF.

The V and J genes are TRBV4-3 and TRBJ1-3; unclear D gene. The germline V and J ends were trimmed by 1 base and 0 bases, with 13 bases remaining between them. This CDR3 has 17 residues. The germline V gene has CDR1 LGHNA and CDR2 YSLEER. The CDR3 region is CASSQGSRASSGNTIYF. CDR3 sequence (DNA): TGCGCCAGCAGCCAAGGCTCCCGGGCCTCCTCTGGAAACACCATATATTTT.

The chain employs TRBV5-5 and TRBJ2-2; 10 bases are a match to TRBD1. Germline V gene sequence: CDR1 SGHKS, CDR2 YYEKEE (reference sequence). V was clipped by 4 bases and J by 4 bases; unmatched bases: 4. CDR3 length: 15 amino acids. CDR3 region: CASSGDRGPTGELFF. Here the CDR3 DNA reads TGTGCCAGCAGCGGGGACAGGGGACCCACCGGGGAGCTGTTTTTT.

There are a few counts of this clonotype. The rearrangement links TRBV7-2 to TRBJ2-6; 12 positions agree with TRBD1. CDR3 length equals 17 residues. Germline V gene sequence: CDR1 SGHTA, CDR2 FQGNSA. V lost 5 bases, J lost 4 bases, and 6 bases stayed unmatched. CDR3 region: CASSRRDRGLGANVLTF. The CDR3 coding sequence is TGTGCCAGCAGCCGCCGGGACAGGGGGCTGGGGGCCAACGTCCTGACTTTC.

In this sample, this clonotype turned up many times. Mismatch with germline at one junction end may stem from a read error. The chain links TRBV5-1 to TRBJ2-5, with a tentative D call TRBD1 (5 bases). The germline V gene has CDR1 SGHRS and CDR2 YFSETQ. There are 13 residues in the CDR3. CDR3 sequence (DNA): TGTGCCAGCTCACCGGACACCCAAGAGACCCAGTACTTC. Its translation: CASSPDTQETQYF.